This entry is about one TCR beta chain. In the authors' methods: By means of reference gene primer amplification, nucleated cell counts were estimated. Sequencing used immunoSEQ multiplex PCR; TCRdb keeps in-frame clones, though not all of them. The DNA was the basis for D and trimming; V, J and clone size are from that table. Among about 170,000 clones listed, 83% were seen once. The data belong to a study of blood T cell repertoires in COVID-19. Study-wide background: Samples taken during acute and convalescent COVID-19 were collected in the United States, Italy and Spain. Sources were T cells, B-cell-depleted T cells, or PBMCs; the material itself was cDNA or gDNA.

The CDR3 totals 16 residues. The trim removed 4 bases at V and 3 bases at J, leaving 4 bases unmatched. Germline CDR1 is KGHDR and CDR2 is SFDVKD. Sequenced input: peripheral blood. The chain is built from TRBV24-1 and TRBJ2-2; TRBD2 matches at 10 bases. This receptor was obtained from an elderly woman with acute or convalescent COVID-19. The DNA for the CDR3 is TGTGCCACCAGTGACGGGGGACTAGCGCACACCGGGGAGCTGTTTTTT. Residues: CATSDGGLAHTGELFF.